The rows below give T cell receptor beta chains drawn from one sample of a study of T cells after yellow fever vaccination. TCRdb ran MiXCR on the 5' RACE reads and lists one entry per CDR3 protein. The profile shows about 45,000 distinct CDR3 sequences, roughly 7.1% of them singletons. Material: CD8+ T cells not binding an NS4B(214-222) dextramer, sorted from PBMCs, obtained 45 days after the yellow fever booster vaccination. These TCRs come from a man younger than 45 who received the YFV17D yellow fever vaccine. Both conserved end residues are part of each CDR3. D genes are given only for firm matches. Not all rows give a size; the values are once, few, many and, for expanded clones, a class.

clone_size	d_call	j_call	v_call	cdr3_nt	cdr3_aa
many	.	TRBJ2-1	TRBV2	TGTGCGTCCCAGCAGGGACAGCAGTTCTTC	CASQQGQQFF
many	.	TRBJ2-5	TRBV30	TGTGCCTGGAGTGTATCAGTGGAGACCCAGTACTTC	CAWSVSVETQYF
many	.	TRBJ2-7	TRBV6-5	TGTGCCAGCAGTTACGCGATGGACTACGAGCAGTACTTC	CASSYAMDYEQYF
many	.	TRBJ2-2	TRBV25-1	TGTGCCAGCAGTGTCCCGGGGGAAGCCGGGGAGCTGTTTTTT	CASSVPGEAGELFF
.	TRBD2	TRBJ2-1	TRBV10-3	TGTGCCACCAGCCTACACCCCGGGGGGATACCCTACAATGAGCAGTTCTTC	CATSLHPGGIPYNEQFF
many	.	TRBJ1-5	TRBV12-3/TRBV12-4	TGTGCCAGCAGTTTTGGTGAGAGCAATCAGCCCCAGCATTTT	CASSFGESNQPQHF
many	.	TRBJ2-1	TRBV12-3/TRBV12-4	TGTGCCAGCAGCAACATGGGCCTGACGGATGAGCAGTTCTTC	CASSNMGLTDEQFF
many	.	TRBJ2-3	TRBV29-1	TGCAGCGAGCAAGGGCCGGGCCCCGGTACGCAGTATTTT	CSEQGPGPGTQYF
few	.	TRBJ2-7	TRBV29-1	TGCAGCGTTCGGACCGGGAACTACGAGCAGTACTTC	CSVRTGNYEQYF
many	TRBD2	TRBJ2-1	TRBV7-9	TGTGCCAGCAGCTTGGGACTAGCGGGAGGCCCCAGCTCCTACAATGAGCAGTTCTTC	CASSLGLAGGPSSYNEQFF
.	.	TRBJ2-3	TRBV13	TGTGCCAGCAGCCGGAGCGCCGGGGACACAGATACGCAGTATTTT	CASSRSAGDTDTQYF